One and the same sample provided the 28 T cell receptor beta chains below, sequenced in a study of blood T cell repertoires in COVID-19. Measured with immunoSEQ multiplex PCR; TCRdb has only the in-frame clones, and not every one. The sample has 65,000 to 90,000 clones, over 75% seen once. Sequenced sample: peripheral blood. The receptors were gathered from a woman aged 18-30 years with acute or convalescent COVID-19.

This chain joins TRBV6-5 and TRBJ2-1, with a tentative D call TRBD2 (7 bases). The V end was cut by 8 bases, the J end by 3 bases, with 14 bases between. Looked up from germline, CDR1 is MNHEY and CDR2 is SVGAGI. The CDR3 runs to 14 residues. CDR3 nucleotide sequence: TGTGCCAGCGGCGGCGGGGGCAACTACAATGAGCAGTTCTTC. Protein product: CASGGGGNYNEQFF.

This chain joins TRBV27 and TRBJ1-2, with unresolved D. V was shortened by 2 bases and J by 0 bases, with 7 bases between the two germline ends. CDR3 length: 14 residues. Germline loops: CDR1 MNHEY, CDR2 SMNVEV (reference sequence). CDR3 region: CASSLSAANYGYTF. The CDR3 DNA is TGTGCCAGCAGTTTAAGTGCAGCTAACTATGGCTACACCTTC.

A single count supports this clone. This rearrangement joins TRBV30 to TRBJ2-2, with 7 nucleotides matching TRBD2. The germline gives CDR1 GTSNPN, CDR2 SVGIG (reference sequence). The CDR3 length is 14 residues. V shed 3 bases, J shed 8 bases, and the junction held 9 bases outside the gene matches. The CDR3 DNA reads as TGTGCCTGGAGGGACAAGGGGCGGGAGGGGGAGCTGTTTTTT. Encoded protein: CAWRDKGREGELFF.

V is TRBV27 and J is TRBJ1-2; unclear D gene. V gave up 5 bases and J gave up 2 bases, with 15 bases separating them. CDR3 size: 15 residues. Per the germline V gene, CDR1 is MNHEY and CDR2 is SMNVEV (reference sequence). The CDR3 DNA is TGTGCCAGCAGTCCCAGACCGGGAAAGAACTATGGCTACACCTTC. Translation: CASSPRPGKNYGYTF.

The chain recombines TRBV11-2 with TRBJ2-3; D remains unclear. This CDR3 comprises 16 residues. V dropped 1 base and J dropped 0 bases, with 11 bases sitting between them. Germline loops: CDR1 SGHAT, CDR2 FQNNGV. The CDR3 region is CASSLVYSSSTDTQYF. The CDR3 DNA reads as TGTGCCAGCAGCTTAGTCTACTCTTCTAGCACAGATACGCAGTATTTT.

The CDR3 region has the DNA TGTGCCAGCAGCTCTTCCCGGGACTCAATGTTCACAGATACGCAGTATTTT. As protein: CASSSSRDSMFTDTQYF. J is TRBJ2-3 and V is TRBV11-2; a possible D gene is TRBD2 (6 bases). Germline V gives CDR1 SGHAT, CDR2 FQNNGV. The CDR3 has 17 residues. The V end was cut by 4 bases, the J end by 2 bases, with 19 bases between.

The gene calls are TRBV2 and TRBJ2-5; 15 bases are shared with TRBD2. Germline CDR1 and CDR2: SNHLY and FYNNEI. There are 16 residues in the CDR3. The ends lost 6 bases at V and 5 bases at J; junction bases unmatched: 7. CDR3 protein: CASSLGLAGGGETQYF. The CDR3 DNA reads as TGTGCCAGCAGCCTGGGACTAGCGGGGGGAGGGGAGACCCAGTACTTC. Based on the CDR3 plus reference TRBV2 and TRBJ2-5, the full variable domain is EPEVTQTPSHQVTQMGQEVILRCVPISNHLYFYWYRQILGQKVEFLVSFYNNEISEKSEIFDDQFSVERPDGSNFTLKIRSTKLEDSAMYFCASSLGLAGGGETQYFGPGTRLLVL.

Points on this clone: This sample includes further DNA sequences coding for the same CDR3. This rearrangement joins TRBV5-6 to TRBJ1-5, with D possibly being TRBD1 (5 bases). The germline V gene encodes CDR1 SGHDT and CDR2 YYEEEE. V was cut by 2 bases and J by 7 bases, with 13 bases left in between. This CDR3 is built from 14 residues. CDR3 nucleotides: TGTGCCAGCAGCTTCCAGGGTAAGGGGCAGCCCCAGCATTTT. Encoded protein: CASSFQGKGQPQHF.

The gene calls are TRBV6-5 and TRBJ2-7, with 8 bases matching TRBD1. Germline-derived CDR1 and CDR2 are MNHEY and SVGAGI. V was pared by 6 bases and J by 2 bases, with 3 bases of the junction left unmatched. The CDR3 is made up of 13 amino acids. The CDR3 reads CASSRDRTYEQYF. In nucleotides, the CDR3 is TGTGCCAGCAGCCGGGACAGGACCTACGAGCAGTACTTC.

This clone was observed a few times. The V gene is TRBV30, the J gene TRBJ1-1, with TRBD1 matching 7 bases. The trim removed 3 bases at V and 0 bases at J, leaving 10 bases unmatched. The CDR3 is 16 amino acids. CDR1 and CDR2 from the germline V gene are GTSNPN and SVGIG (reference sequence). The CDR3 here is CAWRPQGNSLNTEAFF. As DNA, the CDR3 is TGTGCCTGGAGGCCACAGGGGAATTCACTGAACACTGAAGCTTTCTTT.

J is TRBJ2-1 and V is TRBV5-6; 7 bases align to TRBD1. The CDR3 sequence is 15 residues long. CDR1 is SGHDT, CDR2 YYEEEE, per germline. The V and J ends lost 7 bases and 8 bases, in that order; junction bases with no gene match: 15. The CDR3 loop reads CASATQTGYGDEQFF. The CDR3 DNA sequence: TGTGCCAGCGCAACCCAGACAGGGTACGGGGATGAGCAGTTCTTC.

This chain uses TRBV7-2 with TRBJ2-7; D gene ambiguous. CDR1 is SGHTA and CDR2 is FQGNSA in the germline V gene. Trimming shortened V by 1 base and J by 3 bases, and 7 bases separated the two germline ends. The CDR3 has 13 amino acids. CDR3 loop: CASSLGQNYEQYF. CDR3 DNA sequence: TGTGCCAGCAGCTTAGGTCAGAACTACGAGCAGTACTTC.

The rearrangement joins TRBV5-1 to TRBJ2-3; 7 nucleotides agree with TRBD2. V was clipped by 4 bases and J by 4 bases; unmatched bases: 9. The CDR3 has 15 residues. Germline loops: CDR1 SGHRS, CDR2 YFSETQ. This chain's CDR3 is CASSPAGGVSDTQYF. As DNA, the CDR3 is TGCGCCAGCAGCCCAGCTGGGGGGGTGTCAGATACGCAGTATTTT.

Here the CDR3 reads CASSIFSGPNNEQFF. In DNA, the CDR3 is TGTGCCAGTAGTATTTTTAGCGGGCCGAACAATGAGCAGTTCTTC. The chain employs TRBV19 and TRBJ2-1; TRBD2 agrees at 7 bases. The J segment lost 5 bases and the V segment lost 3 bases, leaving 7 bases of the junction unmatched. The CDR3 is 15 residues long. The germline gives CDR1 LNHDA, CDR2 SQIVND (reference sequence).

The V and J genes are TRBV11-3 and TRBJ2-7; 8 bases fit TRBD1. The length of the CDR3 is 14 residues. Losses at the gene ends were 5 bases for V and 5 bases for J; bases not matched to a gene: 8. CDR1 is SGHNT, CDR2 YENEEA, per germline. CDR3 nucleotide sequence: TGTGCCAGCAGCCCAGGACAGGGTCTAGACGAGCAGTACTTC. As protein: CASSPGQGLDEQYF.

This clone was seen a handful of times. This CDR3 is also generated by other DNA sequences in the sample. The chain uses TRBV10-2 and TRBJ1-5; TRBD1 agrees at 9 bases. Per germline, CDR1 WSHSY and CDR2 SAAADI. This CDR3 contains 14 residues. With 6 bases clipped from V and 6 bases from J, the junction kept 6 bases outside the gene matches. The CDR3 here is CASRGQGESQPQHF. CDR3 nucleotides: TGCGCCAGCAGGGGACAGGGCGAAAGTCAGCCCCAGCATTTT.

The chain employs TRBV3-1 (or the pseudogene TRBV3-2) and TRBJ1-2; 7 nucleotides match TRBD1. The V gene's germline CDR1 is LGHDT and CDR2 YNNKEL (reference sequence). The trim removed 6 bases at V and 6 bases at J, leaving 4 bases unmatched. The CDR3 loop spans 12 amino acids. CDR3 loop: CASSRGQDGYTF. The DNA for the CDR3 is TGTGCCAGCAGTCGCGGACAGGATGGCTACACCTTC.

This chain links TRBV29-1 with TRBJ1-1; D is perhaps TRBD1 (5 bases). Germline assignment: CDR1 SQVTM and CDR2 ANQGSEA. The CDR3 sequence is 13 residues long. Trimming left V 0 bases short and J 6 bases short, with 11 bases between. This chain's CDR3 is CSVEEGQGSEAFF. Here the CDR3 DNA reads TGCAGCGTTGAAGAGGGCCAGGGCTCTGAAGCTTTCTTT.

The CDR3 here is CASRPTGGRLAFF. The CDR3, as DNA: TGTGCCAGCAGGCCTACAGGGGGCCGGTTGGCTTTCTTT. V is TRBV6-5 and J is TRBJ1-1; 9 positions match TRBD1. Unmatched junction bases numbered 10, after V lost 6 bases and J lost 11 bases. The CDR3 consists of 13 residues. Germline V gives CDR1 MNHEY, CDR2 SVGAGI.

V and J are TRBV19 and TRBJ1-1, with 9 bases that match TRBD1. V lost 6 bases and J lost 0; bases outside the gene matches: 5. This CDR3 region has 15 residues. Germline V CDR1 and CDR2: LNHDA, SQIVND (reference sequence). The DNA for the CDR3 is TGTGCCAGTAGGGACAGGGGAGATATGAACACTGAAGCTTTCTTT. The encoded protein is CASRDRGDMNTEAFF. The full variable domain, its missing parts supplied by reference TRBV19 and TRBJ1-1, is DGGITQSPKYLFRKEGQNVTLSCEQNLNHDAMYWYRQDPGQGLRLIYYSQIVNDFQKGDIAEGYSVSREKKESFPLTVTSAQKNPTAFYLCASRDRGDMNTEAFFGQGTRLTVV.

The V call is TRBV4-2, the J call TRBJ2-1; 8 bases match TRBD2. This CDR3 has 16 residues. J gave up 7 bases and V 1 base, and 9 bases lay outside the gene matches. Germline V gene data show CDR1 as LGHNA and CDR2 as YNFKEQ. This CDR3 reads CASSQVRGGPSNEQFF. In DNA form, the CDR3 reads TGTGCCAGCAGCCAAGTTCGGGGGGGGCCGTCGAATGAGCAGTTCTTC.

This chain uses TRBV13 with TRBJ2-1; the match to TRBD2 covers 7 bases. The CDR3 has 11 amino acids. With V trimmed by 5 bases and J by 8 bases, 0 bases remained unmatched. Germline loops: CDR1 PRHDT, CDR2 FYEKMQ (reference sequence). DNA for the CDR3: TGTGCCAGCAGCACTAGCGATGAGCAGTTCTTC. It translates to CASSTSDEQFF.

The chain joins TRBV14 to TRBJ2-5; 8 positions match TRBD1. With V trimmed by 0 bases and J by 5 bases, 5 bases remained unmatched. This CDR3 has 15 amino acids. CDR1 and CDR2 from the germline V gene are SGHDN and FVKESK. CDR3 protein: CASSQEQGVYETQYF. The CDR3 DNA reads TGTGCCAGCAGCCAAGAACAGGGGGTGTATGAGACCCAGTACTTC.

This clone was recorded once. The chain couples TRBV18 to TRBJ2-7; 9 nucleotides align to TRBD1. The germline V gene has CDR1 KGHSH and CDR2 LQKENI. Trimming took 0 bases from V and 7 from J; bases not matched to a gene: 7. The CDR3 runs to 15 residues. The CDR3 DNA reads as TGTGCCAGCTCACCACCGGGACAGGGTTTCGGTGAGCAGTACTTC. Translated, it gives CASSPPGQGFGEQYF. Full variable domain (missing parts from reference TRBV18 and TRBJ2-7): NAGVMQNPRHLVRRRGQEARLRCSPMKGHSHVYWYRQLPEEGLKFMVYLQKENIIDESGMPKERFSAEFPKEGPSILRIQQVVRGDSAAYFCASSPPGQGFGEQYFGPGTRLTVT.

V usage is TRBV11-2 and J usage is TRBJ1-2, with D possibly TRBD1 on 6 matching bases. In germline, CDR1 is SGHAT, CDR2 FQNNGV. Trimming removed 3 bases from V and 6 bases from J, with 17 bases in between. The CDR3 sequence is 15 residues long. The DNA of the CDR3 is TGTGCCAGCAGCTTTGCGGGGGCTTTTCTCGATGGCTACACCTTC. This gives the protein CASSFAGAFLDGYTF.

This clone occurred once. J is TRBJ1-5 and V is TRBV30; TRBD1 aligns across 8 bases. Germline V gene data show CDR1 as GTSNPN and CDR2 as SVGIG (reference sequence). V was pared by 3 bases and J by 4 bases, with 8 bases of the junction left unmatched. CDR3 length: 15 amino acids. The CDR3 region is CAWRETGAGNQPQHF. As DNA, the CDR3 is TGTGCCTGGAGAGAGACAGGGGCGGGGAATCAGCCCCAGCATTTT. Supplemented by reference TRBV30 and TRBJ1-5, the full variable domain reads SQTIHQWPATLVQPVGSPLSLECTVEGTSNPNLYWYRQAAGRGLQLLFYSVGIGQISSEVPQNLSASRPQDRQFILSSKKLLLSDSGFYLCAWRETGAGNQPQHFGDGTRLSIL.

The chain uses TRBV24-1 and TRBJ1-1; D not resolved. The CDR3 has 16 amino acids. Trimming removed 0 bases at V and 1 base at J, with 11 bases between. Germline V gene lookup returns CDR1 KGHDR and CDR2 SFDVKD. The CDR3: CATSDLPCRGNTEAFF. DNA of the CDR3: TGTGCCACCAGTGATTTGCCTTGTCGGGGGAACACTGAAGCTTTCTTT.

This chain connects TRBV3-1 (or the pseudogene TRBV3-2) to TRBJ2-1; tentative D call: TRBD1 (8 bases). Looked up from germline, CDR1 is LGHDT and CDR2 is YNNKEL (reference sequence). V was cut by 6 bases and J by 6 bases, with 21 bases left in between. CDR3 size: 16 residues. DNA for the CDR3: TGTGCCAGCAGTCGCAACAGGGGGGGGGAGGGCAATGAGCAGTTCTTC. Amino acid sequence: CASSRNRGGEGNEQFF.